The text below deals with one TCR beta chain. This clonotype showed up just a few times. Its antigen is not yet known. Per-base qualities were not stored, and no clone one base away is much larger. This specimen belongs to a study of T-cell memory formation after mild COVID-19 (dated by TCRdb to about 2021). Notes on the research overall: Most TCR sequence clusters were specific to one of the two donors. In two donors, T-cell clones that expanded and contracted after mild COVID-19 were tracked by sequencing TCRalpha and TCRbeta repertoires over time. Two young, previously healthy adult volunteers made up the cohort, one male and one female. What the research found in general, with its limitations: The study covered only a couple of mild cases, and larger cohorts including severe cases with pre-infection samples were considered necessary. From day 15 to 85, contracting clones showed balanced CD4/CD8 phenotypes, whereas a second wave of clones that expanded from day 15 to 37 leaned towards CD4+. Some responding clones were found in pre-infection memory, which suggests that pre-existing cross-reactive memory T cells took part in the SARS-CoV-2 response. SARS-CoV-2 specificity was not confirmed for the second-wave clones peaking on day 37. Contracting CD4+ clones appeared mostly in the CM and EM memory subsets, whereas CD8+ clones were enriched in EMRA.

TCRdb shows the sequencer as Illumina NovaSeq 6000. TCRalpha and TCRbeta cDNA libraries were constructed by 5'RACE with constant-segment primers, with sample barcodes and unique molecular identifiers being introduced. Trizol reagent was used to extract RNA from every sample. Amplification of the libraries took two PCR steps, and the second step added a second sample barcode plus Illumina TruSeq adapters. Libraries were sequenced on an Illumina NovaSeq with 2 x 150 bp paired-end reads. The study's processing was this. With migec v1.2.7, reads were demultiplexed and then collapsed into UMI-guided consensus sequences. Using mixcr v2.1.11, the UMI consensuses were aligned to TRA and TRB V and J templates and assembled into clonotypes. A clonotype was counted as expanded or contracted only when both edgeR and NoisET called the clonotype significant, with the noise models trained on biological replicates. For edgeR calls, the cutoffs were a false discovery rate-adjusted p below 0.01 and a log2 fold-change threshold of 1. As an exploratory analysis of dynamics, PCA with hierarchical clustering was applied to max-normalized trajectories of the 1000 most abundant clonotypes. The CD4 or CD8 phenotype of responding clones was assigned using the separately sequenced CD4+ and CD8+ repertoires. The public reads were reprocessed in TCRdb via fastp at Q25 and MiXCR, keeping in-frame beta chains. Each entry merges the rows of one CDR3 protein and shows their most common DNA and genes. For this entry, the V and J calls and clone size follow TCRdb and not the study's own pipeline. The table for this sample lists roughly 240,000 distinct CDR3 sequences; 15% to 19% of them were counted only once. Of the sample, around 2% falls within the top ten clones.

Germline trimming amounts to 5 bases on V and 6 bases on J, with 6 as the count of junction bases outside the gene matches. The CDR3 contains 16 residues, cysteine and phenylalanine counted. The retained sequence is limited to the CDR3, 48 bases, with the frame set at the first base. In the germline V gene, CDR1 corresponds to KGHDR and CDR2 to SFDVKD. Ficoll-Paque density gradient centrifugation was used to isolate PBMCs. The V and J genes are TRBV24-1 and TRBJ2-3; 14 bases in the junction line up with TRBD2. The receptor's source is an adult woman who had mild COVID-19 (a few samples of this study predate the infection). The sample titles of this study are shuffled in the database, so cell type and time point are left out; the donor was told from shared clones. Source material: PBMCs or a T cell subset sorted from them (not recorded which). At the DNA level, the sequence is TGTGCCACCAGTGTCACGACTAGCGGGAGGGTTGATACGCAGTATTTT. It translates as CATSVTTSGRVDTQYF.